This is a list of T cell receptor beta chains from one sample in a study of blood T cell repertoires in COVID-19. Repertoires were generated with immunoSEQ multiplex PCR, while TCRdb's copy carries only in-frame clones and drops some. The sample carries more than 300,000 clones, around 89% recorded once. Sequencing used peripheral blood. The receptors were sampled from a man younger than 30 who had recovered from COVID-19. Each CDR3 is given with its conserved first and last residue. Fields, in order: V gene, D gene, J gene, CDR3 DNA, CDR3 protein. The D gene is left open where the match is weak.

V gene: TRBV11-2; D gene: .; J gene: TRBJ1-1; CDR3 DNA: TGTGCCAGCAGCTTTTACGAGGGAAACACTGAAGCTTTCTTT; CDR3 protein: CASSFYEGNTEAFF
V gene: TRBV20-1; D gene: TRBD2; J gene: TRBJ2-7; CDR3 DNA: TGCAGTGCTAGTTTCGGGAGGGACACCATCTACGAGCAGTACTTC; CDR3 protein: CSASFGRDTIYEQYF
V gene: TRBV3-1/TRBV3-2; D gene: TRBD1; J gene: TRBJ1-1; CDR3 DNA: TGTGCCAGCAGCCAAACGGGACAGGGGCCCATTACAACCCATATGACCACTGAAGCTTTCTTT; CDR3 protein: CASSQTGQGPITTHMTTEAFF
V gene: TRBV2; D gene: TRBD1; J gene: TRBJ2-1; CDR3 DNA: TGTGCCAGCAGTGGGGACAGCCCCAATGAGCAGTTCTTC; CDR3 protein: CASSGDSPNEQFF
V gene: TRBV9; D gene: .; J gene: TRBJ2-1; CDR3 DNA: TGTGCCAGCAGCCCTCCCCCCCCCGGGATCCATGAGCAGTTCTTC; CDR3 protein: CASSPPPPGIHEQFF
V gene: TRBV10-2; D gene: .; J gene: TRBJ2-7; CDR3 DNA: TGCGCCAGCAGTGAGCCTACGGGACACTCTAGGGAGCAGTACTTC; CDR3 protein: CASSEPTGHSREQYF
V gene: TRBV19; D gene: TRBD1; J gene: TRBJ1-4; CDR3 DNA: TGTGCCAGTAGTATCGGGACAGGTGGAGAAAAACTGTTTTTT; CDR3 protein: CASSIGTGGEKLFF
V gene: TRBV30; D gene: .; J gene: TRBJ2-6; CDR3 DNA: TGTGCCGGGGACAGGGCCAACGTCCTGACTTTC; CDR3 protein: CAGDRANVLTF
V gene: TRBV6-5; D gene: TRBD2; J gene: TRBJ2-7; CDR3 DNA: TGTGCCAGCATCGGACTAGCGGGAGGATCCTACGAGCAGTACTTC; CDR3 protein: CASIGLAGGSYEQYF
V gene: TRBV5-1; D gene: TRBD1; J gene: TRBJ2-3; CDR3 DNA: TGCGCCAGCAGCTTGGGGACAGGGGGCTTGGATACGCAGTATTTT; CDR3 protein: CASSLGTGGLDTQYF
V gene: TRBV5-1; D gene: .; J gene: TRBJ1-2; CDR3 DNA: TGCGCCAGCAGCTTCGGACCGGGGGGCTCACCGTATGGCTACACCTTC; CDR3 protein: CASSFGPGGSPYGYTF
V gene: TRBV27; D gene: TRBD1; J gene: TRBJ1-2; CDR3 DNA: TGTGCCAGCAGCGGACAGGGGGCTGGCTACACCTTC; CDR3 protein: CASSGQGAGYTF
V gene: TRBV6-5; D gene: .; J gene: TRBJ2-4; CDR3 DNA: TGTGCCAGCAGAATGGACAGAGCCAAAAACATTCAGTACTTC; CDR3 protein: CASRMDRAKNIQYF
V gene: TRBV2; D gene: TRBD2; J gene: TRBJ2-1; CDR3 DNA: TGTGCCAGCAGCCTAGCGGGAGAAAATTACAATGAGCAGTTCTTC; CDR3 protein: CASSLAGENYNEQFF
V gene: TRBV6-5; D gene: TRBD1; J gene: TRBJ1-4; CDR3 DNA: TGTGCCAGCAGCGGGACAGCAACTAATGAAAAACTGTTTTTT; CDR3 protein: CASSGTATNEKLFF
V gene: TRBV3-1/TRBV3-2; D gene: .; J gene: TRBJ2-1; CDR3 DNA: TGTGCCAGCAGCCAAGTAGCGGAGGCCTACAATGAGCAGTTCTTC; CDR3 protein: CASSQVAEAYNEQFF